This T cell receptor (beta chain) was profiled in a study of shared clonotypes between healthy human individuals. Study summary: CD4 naive and memory got three plates each, CD8 naive two, CD8 memory one.

Points from the study as a whole: Naive subsets typically showed greater estimated richness than memory subsets. Blood was the only sampled material, and tissue repertoires likely differ.

CDR1 is MNHNS, CDR2 SASEGT, per germline. Losses at the gene ends were 4 bases for V and 2 bases for J; bases not matched to a gene: 5. The CDR3 runs to 14 residues. As defined, naive CD8 cells were CD45RO-negative and positively selected for CCR7, with terminally differentiated effector memory CD45RA+ cells excluded. The donors, healthy adults who were HIV-negative, had experienced no recent acute infections or vaccinations. This clone appeared once. What it binds is unknown. Other DNA sequences in the sample encode the same CDR3. This table comes from immunoSEQ multiplex PCR, and its TCRdb copy is limited to in-frame clones, with some not included. The sample records nearly 2 million clones, just under 95% being singletons.

This chain links TRBV6-1 with TRBJ2-7; 7 positions match TRBD1. This clonotype was sampled from a man between 18 and 29 years old in good health. The sample was naive CD8+ T cells sorted from blood. Written as DNA, the CDR3 is TGTGCCAGCAGTGCCACCGGGACAGCCTACGAGCAGTACTTC. It yields the protein CASSATGTAYEQYF.